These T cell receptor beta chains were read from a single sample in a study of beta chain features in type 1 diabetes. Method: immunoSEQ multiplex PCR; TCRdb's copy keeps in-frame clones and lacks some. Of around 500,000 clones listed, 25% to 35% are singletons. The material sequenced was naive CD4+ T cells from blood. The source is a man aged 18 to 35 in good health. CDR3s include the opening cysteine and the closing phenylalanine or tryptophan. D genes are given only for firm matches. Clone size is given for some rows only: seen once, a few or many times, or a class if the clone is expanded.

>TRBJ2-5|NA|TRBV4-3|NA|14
CASSQVLYQETQYF
TGCGCCAGCAGCCAAGTTTTGTACCAAGAGACCCAGTACTTC
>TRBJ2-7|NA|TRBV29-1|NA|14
CSVGFREPSYEQYF
TGCAGCGTTGGATTCAGGGAGCCCTCCTACGAGCAGTACTTC
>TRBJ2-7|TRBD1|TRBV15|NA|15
CATSRDLQGLYEQYF
TGTGCCACCAGCAGAGATCTACAGGGGCTCTACGAGCAGTACTTC
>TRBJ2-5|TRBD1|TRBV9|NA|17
CASSVGMAGGSQETQYF
TGTGCCAGCAGCGTAGGGATGGCAGGGGGTAGCCAAGAGACCCAGTACTTC
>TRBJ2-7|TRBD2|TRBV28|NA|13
CASNPGGSHEQYF
TGTGCCAGCAACCCGGGAGGGTCCCACGAGCAGTACTTC
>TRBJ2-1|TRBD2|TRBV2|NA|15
CASSEASGAYNEQFF
TGTGCCAGCAGTGAAGCAAGCGGGGCTTACAATGAGCAGTTCTTC
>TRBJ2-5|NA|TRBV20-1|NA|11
CSATLQETQYF
TGCAGTGCCACCCTCCAAGAGACCCAGTACTTC
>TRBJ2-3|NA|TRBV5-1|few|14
CASSLAGDGDTQYF
TGCGCCAGCAGCTTGGCGGGGGACGGAGATACGCAGTATTTT
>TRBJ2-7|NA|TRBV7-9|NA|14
CASSLDGGTYEQYF
TGTGCCAGCAGCTTAGATGGCGGCACCTACGAGCAGTACTTC
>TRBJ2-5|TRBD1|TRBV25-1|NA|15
CASSDPQGTDETQYF
TGTGCCAGCAGTGATCCACAGGGGACGGATGAGACCCAGTACTTC
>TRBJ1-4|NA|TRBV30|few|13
CAWERQLNEKLFF
TGTGCCTGGGAAAGACAACTCAATGAAAAACTGTTTTTT
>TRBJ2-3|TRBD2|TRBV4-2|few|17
CASSQAASGRAPDTQYF
TGTGCCAGCAGCCAAGCCGCTAGCGGGAGGGCCCCAGATACGCAGTATTTT
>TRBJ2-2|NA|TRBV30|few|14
CAWSNSGNTGELFF
TGTGCCTGGAGTAATAGCGGGAACACCGGGGAGCTGTTTTTT
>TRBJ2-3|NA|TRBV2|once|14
CASVPGLSTDTQYF
TGTGCCAGTGTTCCGGGACTTAGCACAGATACGCAGTATTTT
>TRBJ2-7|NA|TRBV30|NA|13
CAWSRNRFYEQYF
TGTGCCTGGAGTAGAAACAGATTTTACGAGCAGTACTTC
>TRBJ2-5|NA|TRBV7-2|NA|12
CASSLTVETQYF
TGTGCCAGCAGCTTAACTGTAGAGACCCAGTACTTC
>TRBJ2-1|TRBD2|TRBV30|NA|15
CAWSFGGSGSNEQFF
TGTGCCTGGAGTTTTGGGGGTAGCGGGAGCAATGAGCAGTTCTTC
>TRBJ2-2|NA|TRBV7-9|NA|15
CASSLSRLGSGELFF
TGTGCCAGCAGCTTATCACGCTTAGGCTCCGGGGAGCTGTTTTTT
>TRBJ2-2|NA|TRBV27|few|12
CASSFHTGELFF
TGTGCCAGCAGTTTTCACACCGGGGAGCTGTTTTTT
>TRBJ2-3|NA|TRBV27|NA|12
CASSARTDTQYF
TGTGCCAGCAGTGCCCGCACAGATACGCAGTATTTT
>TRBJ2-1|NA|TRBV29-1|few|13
CSADLGSYNEQFF
TGCAGCGCCGATCTGGGGTCCTACAATGAGCAGTTCTTC
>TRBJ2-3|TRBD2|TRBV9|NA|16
CASSVGTSGSTDTQYF
TGTGCCAGCAGCGTTGGGACTAGCGGGAGCACAGATACGCAGTATTTT
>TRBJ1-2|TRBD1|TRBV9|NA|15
CASSPRTGDISGYTF
TGTGCCAGCAGCCCGCGGACAGGGGATATATCGGGCTACACCTTC
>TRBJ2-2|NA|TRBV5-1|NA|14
CASSLQPSGGELFF
TGCGCCAGCAGCTTGCAGCCATCCGGCGGGGAGCTGTTTTTT
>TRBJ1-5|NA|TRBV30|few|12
CAWSSPNQPQHF
TGTGCCTGGAGCAGTCCGAATCAGCCCCAGCATTTT
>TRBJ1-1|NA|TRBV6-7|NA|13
CASSSRGNTEAFF
TGTGCCAGCAGTTCTCGAGGGAACACTGAAGCTTTCTTT
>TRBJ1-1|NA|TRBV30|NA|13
CAWSVVMNTEAFF
TGTGCCTGGAGTGTTGTGATGAACACTGAAGCTTTCTTT
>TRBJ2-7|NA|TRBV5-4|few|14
CAGMDQNLSYEQYF
TGTGCCGGCATGGACCAAAACCTATCCTACGAGCAGTACTTC
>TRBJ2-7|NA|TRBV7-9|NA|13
CASSLLGLSEQYF
TGTGCCAGCAGCTTATTGGGGTTATCCGAGCAGTACTTC
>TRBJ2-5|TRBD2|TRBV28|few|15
CASSILAGAGETQYF
TGTGCCAGCAGTATACTAGCGGGAGCGGGAGAGACCCAGTACTTC
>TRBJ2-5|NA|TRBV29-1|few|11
CSVGNQETQYF
TGCAGCGTTGGCAACCAAGAGACCCAGTACTTC
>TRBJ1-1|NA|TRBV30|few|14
CAWSLRTVNTEAFF
TGTGCCTGGAGTCTAAGGACGGTGAACACTGAAGCTTTCTTT
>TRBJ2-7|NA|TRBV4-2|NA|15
CASSSRGAVGYEQYF
TGTGCCAGCAGCTCTCGAGGAGCGGTTGGATACGAGCAGTACTTC
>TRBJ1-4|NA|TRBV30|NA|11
CAWSGIEKLFF
TGTGCCTGGAGTGGAATTGAAAAACTGTTTTTT
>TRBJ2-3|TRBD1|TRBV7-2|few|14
CASSWTGSTDTQYF
TGTGCCAGCAGCTGGACAGGGTCCACAGATACGCAGTATTTT
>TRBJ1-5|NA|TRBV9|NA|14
CASSVDWGGQPQHF
TGTGCCAGCAGCGTAGACTGGGGAGGTCAGCCCCAGCATTTT
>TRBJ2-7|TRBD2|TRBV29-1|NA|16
CSVGGIVLAGASEQYF
TGCAGCGTCGGTGGGATTGTACTAGCGGGGGCCTCCGAGCAGTACTTC
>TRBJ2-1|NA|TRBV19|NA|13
CASSRGLLNEQFF
TGTGCCAGTAGTAGGGGACTGCTCAATGAGCAGTTCTTC
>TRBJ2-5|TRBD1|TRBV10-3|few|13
CATVQGPQETQYF
TGTGCCACCGTACAGGGGCCCCAAGAGACCCAGTACTTC
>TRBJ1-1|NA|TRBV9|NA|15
CASSVGLAGNTEAFF
TGTGCCAGCAGCGTAGGGCTCGCCGGTAACACTGAAGCTTTCTTT
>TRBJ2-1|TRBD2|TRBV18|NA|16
CASSPQAGLGYNEQFF
TGTGCCAGCTCACCACAGGCTGGACTAGGATACAATGAGCAGTTCTTC
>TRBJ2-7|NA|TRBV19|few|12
CASSTPGYEQYF
TGTGCCAGTAGTACTCCAGGGTACGAGCAGTACTTC
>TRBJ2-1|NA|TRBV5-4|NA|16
CASSTLKGSSYNEQFF
TGTGCCAGCAGCACCCTCAAAGGGAGCTCCTACAATGAGCAGTTCTTC
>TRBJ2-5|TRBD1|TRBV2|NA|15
CASSFMRTGEETQYF
TGTGCCAGCAGCTTTATGCGGACAGGGGAAGAGACCCAGTACTTC
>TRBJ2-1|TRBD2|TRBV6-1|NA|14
CASTPQLAGSEQFF
TGTGCCAGCACCCCCCAGCTAGCGGGAAGTGAGCAGTTCTTC
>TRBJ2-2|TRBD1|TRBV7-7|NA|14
CASRRTGASGELFF
TGTGCTAGCAGACGGACAGGGGCTAGCGGGGAGCTGTTTTTT
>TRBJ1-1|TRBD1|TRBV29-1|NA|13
CSVERQGGTEAFF
TGCAGCGTTGAGCGACAGGGCGGCACTGAAGCTTTCTTT
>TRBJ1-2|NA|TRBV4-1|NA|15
CASSQDRTPDYGYTF
TGCGCCAGCAGCCAAGATCGGACGCCCGACTATGGCTACACCTTC
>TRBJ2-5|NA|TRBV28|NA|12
CASSSSEETQYF
TGTGCCAGCAGTTCATCGGAAGAGACCCAGTACTTC
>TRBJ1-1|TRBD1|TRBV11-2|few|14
CASSLGQGGTEAFF
TGTGCCAGCAGCTTGGGCCAGGGGGGCACTGAAGCTTTCTTT
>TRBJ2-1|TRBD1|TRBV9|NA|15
CASSVGDSSYNEQFF
TGTGCCAGCAGCGTAGGGGACAGCTCCTACAATGAGCAGTTCTTC
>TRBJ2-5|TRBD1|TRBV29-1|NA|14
CSVHRQGPQETQYF
TGCAGCGTTCATAGACAGGGACCTCAAGAGACCCAGTACTTC
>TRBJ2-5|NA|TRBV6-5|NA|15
CASSYSVRVGETQYF
TGTGCCAGCAGTTACAGTGTCAGGGTAGGAGAGACCCAGTACTTC
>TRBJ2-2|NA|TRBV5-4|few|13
CASRVQITGELFF
TGTGCCAGCAGGGTGCAAATCACCGGGGAGCTGTTTTTT
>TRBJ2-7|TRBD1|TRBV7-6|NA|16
CASSLAGGTGYYEQYF
TGTGCCAGCAGCTTAGCGGGTGGGACAGGCTACTACGAGCAGTACTTC
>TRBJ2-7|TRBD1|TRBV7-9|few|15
CASSLSTGTGDEQYF
TGTGCCAGCAGCTTGTCCACCGGGACAGGGGACGAGCAGTACTTC
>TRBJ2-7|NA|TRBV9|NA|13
CASTGGIVGEQYF
TGTGCCAGCACGGGCGGGATCGTCGGCGAGCAGTACTTC